This T cell receptor (beta chain) was found in a study of sequential checkpoint blockade in melanoma. Study overall: First-line arms were nivolumab then ipilimumab, or the reverse, randomized 1:1. Both treatment sequences were followed by maintenance nivolumab.

This clone was seen once. Using immunoSEQ multiplex PCR, the repertoire was profiled, and TCRdb retains in-frame clones only, with some absent. The sample contains some 10,000 clones, less than 80% of which appear only once. Documented treatment: randomized to nivolumab then ipilimumab (arm A) or the reverse (arm B). None of the patients previously received DNA-damaging chemotherapy. From thawed PBMCs, live CD3+CD8+ cells negative for CD19 and CD56 were sorted. The V gene lost 4 bases and the J gene lost 2 bases, with 8 bases spanning the gap. The CDR3 runs to 14 residues. Germline CDR1 reads SEHNR; CDR2 reads FQNEAQ (reference sequence).

Here the sequenced sample was CD8+ T cells sorted from blood (inferred from file names), taken from a patient given nivolumab and ipilimumab in sequence. The clonotype comes from a human donor with melanoma. The V and J genes are TRBV7-9 and TRBJ2-2; maybe TRBD1 (5 bases). The CDR3 here is CASSSGHNTGELFF. The CDR3 region has the DNA TGTGCCAGCAGCTCCGGACATAACACCGGGGAGCTGTTTTTT.